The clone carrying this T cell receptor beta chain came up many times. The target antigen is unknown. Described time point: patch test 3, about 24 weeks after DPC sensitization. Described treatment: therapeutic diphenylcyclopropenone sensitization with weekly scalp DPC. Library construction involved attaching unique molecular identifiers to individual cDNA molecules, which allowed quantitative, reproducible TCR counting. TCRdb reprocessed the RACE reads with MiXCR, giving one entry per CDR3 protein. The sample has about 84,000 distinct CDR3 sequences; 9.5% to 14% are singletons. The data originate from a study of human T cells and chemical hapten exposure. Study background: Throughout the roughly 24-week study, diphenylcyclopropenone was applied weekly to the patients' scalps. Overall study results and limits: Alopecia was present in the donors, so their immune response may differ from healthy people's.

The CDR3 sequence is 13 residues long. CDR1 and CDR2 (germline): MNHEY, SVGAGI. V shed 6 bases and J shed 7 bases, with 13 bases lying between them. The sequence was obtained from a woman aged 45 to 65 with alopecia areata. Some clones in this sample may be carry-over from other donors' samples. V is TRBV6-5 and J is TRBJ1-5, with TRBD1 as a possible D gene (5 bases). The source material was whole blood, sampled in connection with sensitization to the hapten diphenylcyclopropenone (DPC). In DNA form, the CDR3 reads TGTGCCAGCAGGATGACAGCGGCCCAGCCCCAGCATTTT. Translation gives CASRMTAAQPQHF.